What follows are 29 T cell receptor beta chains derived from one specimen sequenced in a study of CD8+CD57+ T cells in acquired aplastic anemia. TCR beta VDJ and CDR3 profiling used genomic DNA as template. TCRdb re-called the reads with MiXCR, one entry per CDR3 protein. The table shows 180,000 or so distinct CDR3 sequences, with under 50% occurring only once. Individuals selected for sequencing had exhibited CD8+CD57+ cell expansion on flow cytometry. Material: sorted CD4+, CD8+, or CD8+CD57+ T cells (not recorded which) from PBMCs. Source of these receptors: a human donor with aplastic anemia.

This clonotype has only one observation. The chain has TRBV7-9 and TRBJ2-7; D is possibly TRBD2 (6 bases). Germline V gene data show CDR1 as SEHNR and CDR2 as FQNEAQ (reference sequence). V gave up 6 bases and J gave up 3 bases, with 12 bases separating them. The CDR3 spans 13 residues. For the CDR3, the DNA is TGTGCCAGCAGTCCGGGGGTTATCTACGAGCAGTACTTC. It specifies CASSPGVIYEQYF.

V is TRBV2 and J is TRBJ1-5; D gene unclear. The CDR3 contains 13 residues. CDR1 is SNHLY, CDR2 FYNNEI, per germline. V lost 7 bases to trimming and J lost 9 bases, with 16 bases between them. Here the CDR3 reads CASTEDGRGPQHF. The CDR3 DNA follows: TGTGCCAGCACGGAGGACGGACGAGGGCCCCAGCATTTT.

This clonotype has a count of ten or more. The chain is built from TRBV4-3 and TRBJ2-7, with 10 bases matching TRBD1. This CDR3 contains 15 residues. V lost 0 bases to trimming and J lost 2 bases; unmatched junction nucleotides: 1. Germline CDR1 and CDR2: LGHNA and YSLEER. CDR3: CASSQDGTGAYEQYF. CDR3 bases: TGCGCCAGCAGCCAAGACGGGACAGGGGCCTACGAGCAGTACTTC.

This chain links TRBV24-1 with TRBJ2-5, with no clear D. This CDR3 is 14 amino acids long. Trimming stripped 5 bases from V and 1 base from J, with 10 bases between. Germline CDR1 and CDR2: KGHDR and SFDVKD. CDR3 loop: CATSGTVLQETQYF. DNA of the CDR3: TGTGCCACCAGTGGGACGGTACTCCAAGAGACCCAGTACTTC.

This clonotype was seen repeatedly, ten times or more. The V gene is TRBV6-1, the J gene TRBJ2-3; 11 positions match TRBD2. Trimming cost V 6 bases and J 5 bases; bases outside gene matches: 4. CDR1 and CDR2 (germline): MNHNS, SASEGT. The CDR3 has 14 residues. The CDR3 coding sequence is TGTGCCAGCAGAGGGACTAGCGGAAGAGATACGCAGTATTTT. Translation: CASRGTSGRDTQYF.

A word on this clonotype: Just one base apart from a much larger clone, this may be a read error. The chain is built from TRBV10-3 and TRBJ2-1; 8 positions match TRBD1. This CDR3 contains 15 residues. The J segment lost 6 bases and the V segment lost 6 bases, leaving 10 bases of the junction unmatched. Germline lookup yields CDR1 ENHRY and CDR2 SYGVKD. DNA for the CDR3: TGTGCCATCAGAGATCAGGGGGCATCGGCCAATGAGCAGTTCTTC. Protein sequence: CAIRDQGASANEQFF.

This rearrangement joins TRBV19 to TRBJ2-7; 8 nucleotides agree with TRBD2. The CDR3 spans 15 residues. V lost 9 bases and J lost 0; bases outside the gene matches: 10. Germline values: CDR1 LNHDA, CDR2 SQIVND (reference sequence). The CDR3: CASRLAIHSSYEQYF. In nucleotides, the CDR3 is TGTGCCAGCCGACTAGCGATTCACAGCTCCTACGAGCAGTACTTC.

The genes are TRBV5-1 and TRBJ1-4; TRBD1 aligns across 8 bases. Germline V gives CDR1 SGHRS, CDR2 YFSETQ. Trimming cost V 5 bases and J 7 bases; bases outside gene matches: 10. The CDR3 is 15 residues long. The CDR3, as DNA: TGCGCCAGCAGACCAGCGACAGGGGACAGTGAAAAACTGTTTTTT. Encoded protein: CASRPATGDSEKLFF.

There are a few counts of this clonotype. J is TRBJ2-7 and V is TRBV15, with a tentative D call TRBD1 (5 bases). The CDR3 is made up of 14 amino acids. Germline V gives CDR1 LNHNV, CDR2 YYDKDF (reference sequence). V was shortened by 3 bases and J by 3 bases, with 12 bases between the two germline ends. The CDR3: CATSSIGQGYEQYF. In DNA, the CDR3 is TGTGCCACCAGCAGCATCGGCCAGGGCTACGAGCAGTACTTC.

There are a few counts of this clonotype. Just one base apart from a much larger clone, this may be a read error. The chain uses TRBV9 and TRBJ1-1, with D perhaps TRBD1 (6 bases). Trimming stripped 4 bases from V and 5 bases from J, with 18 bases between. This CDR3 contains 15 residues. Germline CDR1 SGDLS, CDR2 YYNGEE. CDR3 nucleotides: TGTGCCAGCAGCTCGTGGACAGTAATAGCGACTGAAGCTTTCTTT. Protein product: CASSSWTVIATEAFF.

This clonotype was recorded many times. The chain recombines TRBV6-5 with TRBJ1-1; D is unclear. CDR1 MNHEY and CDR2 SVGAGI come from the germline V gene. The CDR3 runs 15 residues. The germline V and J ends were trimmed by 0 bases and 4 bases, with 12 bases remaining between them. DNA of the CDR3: TGTGCCAGCAGTTACTCGTCCGGGTTGGCCACTGAAGCTTTCTTT. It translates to CASSYSSGLATEAFF.

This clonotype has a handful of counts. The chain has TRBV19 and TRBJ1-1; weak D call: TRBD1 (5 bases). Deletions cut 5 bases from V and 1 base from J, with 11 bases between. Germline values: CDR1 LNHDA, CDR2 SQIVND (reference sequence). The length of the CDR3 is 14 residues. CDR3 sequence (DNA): TGTGCCAGTAGTCGGGACGCCTCGAACACTGAAGCTTTCTTT. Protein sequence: CASSRDASNTEAFF.

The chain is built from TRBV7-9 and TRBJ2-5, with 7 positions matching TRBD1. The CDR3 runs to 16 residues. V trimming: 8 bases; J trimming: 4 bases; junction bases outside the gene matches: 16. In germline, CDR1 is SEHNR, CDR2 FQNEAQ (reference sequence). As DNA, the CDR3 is TGTGCCAGCGGGATCTATGGGACAGAGAACTTAGAGACCCAGTACTTC. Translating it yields CASGIYGTENLETQYF.

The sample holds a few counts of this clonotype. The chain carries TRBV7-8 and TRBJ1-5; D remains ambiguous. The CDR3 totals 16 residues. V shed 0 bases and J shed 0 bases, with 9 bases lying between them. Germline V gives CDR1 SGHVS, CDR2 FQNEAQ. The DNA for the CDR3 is TGTGCCAGCAGCTTAGCGGGGATGAATAGCAATCAGCCCCAGCATTTT. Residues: CASSLAGMNSNQPQHF.

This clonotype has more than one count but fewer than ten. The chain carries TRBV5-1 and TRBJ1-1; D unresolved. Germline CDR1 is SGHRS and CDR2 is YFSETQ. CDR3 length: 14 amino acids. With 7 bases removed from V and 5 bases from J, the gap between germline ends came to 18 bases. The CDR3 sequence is CASHGGGGGTEAFF. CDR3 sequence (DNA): TGCGCCAGCCACGGAGGCGGAGGAGGGACTGAAGCTTTCTTT.

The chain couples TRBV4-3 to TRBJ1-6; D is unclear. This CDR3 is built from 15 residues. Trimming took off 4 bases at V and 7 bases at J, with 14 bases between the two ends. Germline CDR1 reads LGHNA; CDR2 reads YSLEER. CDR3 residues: CASSPRTSGNSPLHF. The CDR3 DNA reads TGCGCCAGCAGCCCTAGGACTAGCGGGAATTCACCCCTCCACTTT.

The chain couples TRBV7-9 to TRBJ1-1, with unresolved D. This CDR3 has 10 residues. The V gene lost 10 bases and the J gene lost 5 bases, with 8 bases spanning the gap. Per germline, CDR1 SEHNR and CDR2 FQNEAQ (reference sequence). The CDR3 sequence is CATAGTEAFF. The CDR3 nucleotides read TGTGCCACCGCGGGGACTGAAGCTTTCTTT.

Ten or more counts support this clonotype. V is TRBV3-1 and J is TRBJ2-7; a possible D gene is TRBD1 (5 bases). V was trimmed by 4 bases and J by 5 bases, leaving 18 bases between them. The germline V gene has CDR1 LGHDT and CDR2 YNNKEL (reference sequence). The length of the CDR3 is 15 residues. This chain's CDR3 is CASSRRTRLAHEQYF. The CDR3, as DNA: TGTGCCAGCAGCCGAAGGACAAGGCTGGCCCACGAGCAGTACTTC.

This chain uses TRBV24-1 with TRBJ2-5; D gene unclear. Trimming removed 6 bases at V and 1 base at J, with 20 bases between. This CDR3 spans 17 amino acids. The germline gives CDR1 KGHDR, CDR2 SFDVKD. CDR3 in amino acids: CATSSPILGRLQETQYF. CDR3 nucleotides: TGTGCCACCAGTTCACCTATCCTTGGTCGACTCCAAGAGACCCAGTACTTC.

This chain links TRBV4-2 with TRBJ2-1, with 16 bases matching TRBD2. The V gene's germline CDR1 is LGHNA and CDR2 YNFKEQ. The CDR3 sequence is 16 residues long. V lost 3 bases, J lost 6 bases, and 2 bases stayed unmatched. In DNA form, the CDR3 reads TGTGCCAGCAGCCAGGGGACTAGCGGGGGGGTCAATGAGCAGTTCTTC. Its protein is CASSQGTSGGVNEQFF.

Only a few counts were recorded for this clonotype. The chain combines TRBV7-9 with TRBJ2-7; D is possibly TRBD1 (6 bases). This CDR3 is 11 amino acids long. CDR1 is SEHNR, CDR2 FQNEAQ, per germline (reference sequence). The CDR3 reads CAHRAGHEQYF. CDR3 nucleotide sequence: TGTGCTCACAGGGCAGGCCACGAGCAGTACTTC.

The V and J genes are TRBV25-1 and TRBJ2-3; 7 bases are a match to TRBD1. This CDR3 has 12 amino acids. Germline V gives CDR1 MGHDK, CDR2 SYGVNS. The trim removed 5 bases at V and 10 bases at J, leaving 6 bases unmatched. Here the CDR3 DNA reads TGTGCCAGCAGTCGAAGACAGGGCCCGCAGTATTTT. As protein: CASSRRQGPQYF.

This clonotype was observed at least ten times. CDR3 in amino acids: CASSPSGGEQFF. CDR3 nucleotides: TGTGCCAGCAGCCCGAGCGGGGGCGAGCAGTTCTTC. The rearrangement links TRBV7-6 to TRBJ2-1; TRBD2 agrees at 8 bases. Germline V gene lookup returns CDR1 SGHVS and CDR2 FNYEAQ. This CDR3 comprises 12 residues. V was clipped by 5 bases and J by 10 bases; unmatched bases: 4.

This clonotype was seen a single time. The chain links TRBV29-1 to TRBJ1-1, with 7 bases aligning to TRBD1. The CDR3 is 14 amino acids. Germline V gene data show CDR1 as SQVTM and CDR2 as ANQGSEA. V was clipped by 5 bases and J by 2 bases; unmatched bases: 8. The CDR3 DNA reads TGCAGCGTTCCCTACGACAGGGAAAACACTGAAGCTTTCTTT. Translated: CSVPYDRENTEAFF.

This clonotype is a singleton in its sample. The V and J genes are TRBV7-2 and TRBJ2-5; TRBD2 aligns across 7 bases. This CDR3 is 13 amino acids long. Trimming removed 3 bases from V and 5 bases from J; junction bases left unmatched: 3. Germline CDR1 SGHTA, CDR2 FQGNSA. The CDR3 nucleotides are TGTGCCAGCAGCTTTCAGGGAGGGGAGACCCAGTACTTC. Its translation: CASSFQGGETQYF. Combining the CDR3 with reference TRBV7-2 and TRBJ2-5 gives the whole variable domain GAGVSQSPSNKVTEKGKDVELRCDPISGHTALYWYRQSLGQGLEFLIYFQGNSAPDKSGLPSDRFSAERTGGSVSTLTIQRTQQEDSAVYLCASSFQGGETQYFGPGTRLLVL.

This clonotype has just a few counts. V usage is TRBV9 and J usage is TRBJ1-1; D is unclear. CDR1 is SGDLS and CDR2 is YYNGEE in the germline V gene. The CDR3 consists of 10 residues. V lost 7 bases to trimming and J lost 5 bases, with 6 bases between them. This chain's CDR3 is CASSGTEAFF. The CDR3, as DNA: TGTGCCAGCTCGGGGACTGAAGCTTTCTTT.

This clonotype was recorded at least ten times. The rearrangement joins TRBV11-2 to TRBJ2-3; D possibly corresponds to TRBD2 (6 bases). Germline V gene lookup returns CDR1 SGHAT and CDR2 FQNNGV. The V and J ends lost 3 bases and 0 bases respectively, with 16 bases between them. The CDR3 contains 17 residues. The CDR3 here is CASSFRLGATSTDTQYF. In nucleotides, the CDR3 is TGTGCCAGCAGCTTTCGACTAGGTGCGACTAGCACAGATACGCAGTATTTT.

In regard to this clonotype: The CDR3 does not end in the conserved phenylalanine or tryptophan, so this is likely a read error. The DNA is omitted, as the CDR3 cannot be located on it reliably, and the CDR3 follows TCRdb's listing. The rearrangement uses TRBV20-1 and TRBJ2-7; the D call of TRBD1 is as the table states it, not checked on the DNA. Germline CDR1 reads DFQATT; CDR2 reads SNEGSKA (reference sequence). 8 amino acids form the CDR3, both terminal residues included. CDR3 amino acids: CSASSGGT.

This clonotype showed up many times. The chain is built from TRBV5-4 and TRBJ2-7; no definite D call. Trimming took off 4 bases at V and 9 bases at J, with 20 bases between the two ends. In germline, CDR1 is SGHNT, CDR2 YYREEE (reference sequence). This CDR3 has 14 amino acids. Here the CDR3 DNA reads TGTGCCAGCAGCAACGACCGGCGTCAGGCTGTGCAGTACTTC. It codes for CASSNDRRQAVQYF.